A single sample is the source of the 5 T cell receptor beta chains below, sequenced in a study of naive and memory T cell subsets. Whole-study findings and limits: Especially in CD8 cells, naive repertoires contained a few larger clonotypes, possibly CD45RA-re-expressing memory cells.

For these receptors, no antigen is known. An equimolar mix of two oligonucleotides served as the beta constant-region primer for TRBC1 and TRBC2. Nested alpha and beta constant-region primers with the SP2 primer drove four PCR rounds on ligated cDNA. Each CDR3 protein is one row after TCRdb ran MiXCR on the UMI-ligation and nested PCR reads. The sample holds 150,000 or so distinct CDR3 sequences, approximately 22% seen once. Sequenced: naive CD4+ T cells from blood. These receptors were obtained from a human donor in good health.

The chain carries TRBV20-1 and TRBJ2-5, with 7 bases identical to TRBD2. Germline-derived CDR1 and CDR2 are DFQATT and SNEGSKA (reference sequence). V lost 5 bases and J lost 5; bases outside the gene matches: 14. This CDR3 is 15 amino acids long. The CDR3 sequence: CSARQPGTIGETQYF. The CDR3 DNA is TGCAGTGCTCGGCAGCCCGGGACTATCGGGGAGACCCAGTACTTC.

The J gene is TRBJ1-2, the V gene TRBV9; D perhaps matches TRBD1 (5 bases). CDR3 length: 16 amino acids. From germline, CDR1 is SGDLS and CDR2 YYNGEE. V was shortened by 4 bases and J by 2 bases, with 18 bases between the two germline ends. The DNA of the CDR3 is TGTGCCAGCAGCCATCCAAGCGGGGCAGTGAACTATGGCTACACCTTC. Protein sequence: CASSHPSGAVNYGYTF.

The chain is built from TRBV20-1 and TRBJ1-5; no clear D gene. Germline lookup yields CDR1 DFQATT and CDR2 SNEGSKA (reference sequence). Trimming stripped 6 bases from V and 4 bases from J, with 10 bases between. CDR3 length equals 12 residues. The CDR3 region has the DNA TGCAGTGCCTCGATGACGAATCAGCCCCAGCATTTT. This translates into CSASMTNQPQHF.

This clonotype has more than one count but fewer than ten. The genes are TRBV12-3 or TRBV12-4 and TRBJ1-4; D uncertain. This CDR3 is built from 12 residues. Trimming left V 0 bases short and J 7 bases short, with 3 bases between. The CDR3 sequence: CASSLAGEKLFF. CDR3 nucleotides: TGTGCCAGCAGTTTAGCGGGTGAAAAACTGTTTTTT.

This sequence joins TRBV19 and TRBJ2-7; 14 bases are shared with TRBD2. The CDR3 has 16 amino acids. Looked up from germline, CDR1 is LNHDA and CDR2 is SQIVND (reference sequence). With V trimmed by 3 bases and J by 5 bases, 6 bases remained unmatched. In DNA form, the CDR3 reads TGTGCCAGTAGTATCCCGCGGACTAGCGGGAGGAACGAGCAGTACTTC. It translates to CASSIPRTSGRNEQYF.